A single sample gave rise to the 30 T cell receptor beta chains below, sequenced in a study of blood T cell repertoires in COVID-19. The repertoire was sequenced with immunoSEQ multiplex PCR; TCRdb's copy has only in-frame clones and lacks some. The sample includes 100,000 to 150,000 clones, 75% to 90% of them seen just once. Sequencing was carried out using peripheral blood. These TCRs come from a man between 70 and 80 years old with active or convalescent COVID-19.

The chain couples TRBV5-1 to TRBJ1-1, with 7 bases matching TRBD1. V gave up 0 bases and J gave up 5 bases; unmatched junction bases: 10. The CDR3 sequence is 16 residues long. Germline CDR1 and CDR2: SGHRS and YFSETQ. This CDR3 is CASSLGQGSWSTEAFF. Written as DNA, the CDR3 is TGCGCCAGCAGCTTGGGACAGGGAAGTTGGAGTACTGAAGCTTTCTTT.

V and J are TRBV28 and TRBJ1-1; 7 bases are shared with TRBD1. Trimming removed 2 bases from V and 4 bases from J; junction bases left unmatched: 10. The germline gives CDR1 MDHEN, CDR2 SYDVKM. CDR3 size: 16 residues. This chain's CDR3 is CASSLTPSSGGTEAFF. The DNA of the CDR3 is TGTGCCAGCAGTTTAACACCCTCTTCAGGGGGCACTGAAGCTTTCTTT.

This clone appeared a few times. The J gene is TRBJ2-7, the V gene TRBV5-5; TRBD2 matches 10 bases. This CDR3 comprises 15 residues. From germline, CDR1 is SGHKS and CDR2 YYEKEE (reference sequence). V gave up 4 bases and J gave up 0 bases; unmatched junction bases: 4. The CDR3 bases are TGTGCCAGCAGCACTAGCGGGAAAACCTCCTACGAGCAGTACTTC. Translation gives CASSTSGKTSYEQYF.

The J gene is TRBJ2-4, the V gene TRBV29-1; 8 bases align to TRBD2. After removal of 4 bases from V and 10 bases from J, the junction contained 12 bases not matched to a gene. Germline-derived CDR1 and CDR2 are SQVTM and ANQGSEA. The CDR3 consists of 14 residues. DNA for the CDR3: TGCAGCGTTGTGGCGCGTAGCGGGACTGAGATTCAGTACTTC. It specifies CSVVARSGTEIQYF.

The CDR3 nucleotides read TGTGCCAGTAAGGCTAGCGGGGGGGGGCAGTTCTTC. It codes for CASKASGGGQFF. The chain joins TRBV19 to TRBJ2-1, with 12 bases identical to TRBD2. CDR1 and CDR2 from the germline V gene are LNHDA and SQIVND (reference sequence). The CDR3 is 12 amino acids. Trimming cost V 7 bases and J 12 bases; bases outside gene matches: 4. Filled out from reference TRBV19 and TRBJ2-1, the complete variable domain reads DGGITQSPKYLFRKEGQNVTLSCEQNLNHDAMYWYRQDPGQGLRLIYYSQIVNDFQKGDIAEGYSVSREKKESFPLTVTSAQKNPTAFYLCASKASGGGQFFGPGTRLTVL.

The V gene is TRBV14, the J gene TRBJ2-1; 7 positions agree with TRBD2. V lost 0 bases to trimming and J lost 9 bases; unmatched junction nucleotides: 8. CDR3 size: 15 residues. Germline V gives CDR1 SGHDN, CDR2 FVKESK. The CDR3 region is CASSQDGGGWSEQFF. The CDR3 DNA follows: TGTGCCAGCAGCCAAGATGGGGGAGGGTGGAGTGAGCAGTTCTTC.

The chain is built from TRBV29-1 and TRBJ2-1; weak D call: TRBD2 (6 bases). Per germline, CDR1 SQVTM and CDR2 ANQGSEA. The CDR3 runs to 14 residues. Between the trimmed V and J ends, which lost 4 bases and 10 bases, there was a span of 20 bases. CDR3 in amino acids: CSVAVVAEIKEQFF. The CDR3 DNA follows: TGCAGCGTTGCAGTGGTAGCGGAAATTAAAGAGCAGTTCTTC.

The V and J genes are TRBV28 and TRBJ1-5; possibly TRBD1 for D (6 bases). Per the germline V gene, CDR1 is MDHEN and CDR2 is SYDVKM. Trimming left V 6 bases short and J 0 bases short, with 15 bases between. CDR3 length: 16 amino acids. The CDR3 here is CASSSHGQPSNQPQHF. As DNA, the CDR3 is TGTGCCAGCAGCTCCCACGGACAGCCTAGCAATCAGCCCCAGCATTTT.

The chain combines TRBV20-1 with TRBJ1-5; D is unresolved. The CDR3 sequence is 10 residues long. Germline lookup yields CDR1 DFQATT and CDR2 SNEGSKA (reference sequence). V was trimmed by 7 bases and J by 12 bases, leaving 13 bases between them. CDR3 loop: CSVEQVHQHF. For the CDR3, the DNA is TGCAGTGTCGAGCAGGTGCACCAGCATTTT.

This chain joins TRBV5-6 and TRBJ1-5, with D uncertain. This CDR3 region has 13 residues. Trimming took 2 bases from V and 6 from J, leaving 9 bases between them. Germline V CDR1 and CDR2: SGHDT, YYEEEE. The CDR3 region has the DNA TGTGCCAGCAGCTTAGGTCGAGGTCAGCCCCAGCATTTT. This codes for CASSLGRGQPQHF.

On this clone: Other nucleotide sequences from this sample produce the same CDR3. V is TRBV28 and J is TRBJ2-7; D remains ambiguous. V lost 1 base, J lost 7 bases, and 5 bases lay in between. This CDR3 has 11 amino acids. Germline lookup yields CDR1 MDHEN and CDR2 SYDVKM. CDR3 amino acids: CASSLLREQYF. The CDR3 nucleotides read TGTGCCAGCAGTTTATTACGGGAGCAGTACTTC.

The rearrangement uses TRBV28 and TRBJ1-2; TRBD1 agrees at 9 bases. V was pared by 4 bases and J by 4 bases, with 7 bases of the junction left unmatched. The germline CDR1 and CDR2 sequences are MDHEN and SYDVKM. The CDR3 is 15 residues long. CDR3 sequence (DNA): TGTGCCAGCAGTTCCTCCGGGACAGGGATCTATGGCTACACCTTC. It is translated as CASSSSGTGIYGYTF.

The rearrangement links TRBV7-6 to TRBJ2-3, with 9 bases lining up with TRBD2. J lost 0 bases, V lost 2 bases, and 18 bases had no gene match. CDR1 is SGHVS and CDR2 is FNYEAQ in the germline V gene. The CDR3 spans 21 residues. In DNA, the CDR3 is TGTGCCAGCAGCTTACGCCTAGCGGGGCCCCTAGGGGCTAGGAGCACAGATACGCAGTATTTT. Translating it yields CASSLRLAGPLGARSTDTQYF.

The rearrangement links TRBV5-1 to TRBJ2-7, with D tentatively TRBD1 (6 bases). CDR1 SGHRS and CDR2 YFSETQ come from the germline V gene. The CDR3 spans 15 residues. V was pared by 0 bases and J by 5 bases, with 15 bases between. CDR3 nucleotides: TGCGCCAGCAGCTTGGGTGGGGGCAGGATCCACGAGCAGTACTTC. Its translation is CASSLGGGRIHEQYF.

This rearrangement joins TRBV28 to TRBJ1-5; D may be TRBD1 (6 bases). Germline CDR1 MDHEN, CDR2 SYDVKM. The length of the CDR3 is 14 residues. Trimming cost V 7 bases and J 3 bases, with 13 bases left between them. The CDR3 DNA follows: TGTGCCAGCATCTTGCCGGGACACAATCAGCCCCAGCATTTT. Its translation is CASILPGHNQPQHF.

The V gene is TRBV19, the J gene TRBJ2-2, with D perhaps matching TRBD2 (5 bases). CDR1 and CDR2 from the germline V gene are LNHDA and SQIVND (reference sequence). With 3 bases removed from V and 4 bases from J, the gap between germline ends came to 12 bases. This CDR3 has 15 amino acids. CDR3 protein: CASSITPGSTGELFF. DNA of the CDR3: TGTGCCAGTAGTATCACGCCTGGGAGCACCGGGGAGCTGTTTTTT.

The DNA for the CDR3 is TGTGCCAGCAGAGGTCGGACAGGAGGAGCCGGGGAGCTGTTTTTT. Amino acid sequence: CASRGRTGGAGELFF. V gene TRBV2 combines with J gene TRBJ2-2; 7 nucleotides match TRBD1. Looked up from germline, CDR1 is SNHLY and CDR2 is FYNNEI. Germline trimming cut 6 bases from V and 6 bases from J; bases unmatched to any gene: 10. This CDR3 comprises 15 residues.

The rearrangement links TRBV5-4 to TRBJ2-7; 8 positions match TRBD1. Germline CDR1 and CDR2: SGHNT and YYREEE (reference sequence). After removal of 5 bases from V and 5 bases from J, the junction contained 0 bases not matched to a gene. The CDR3 runs 11 residues. The CDR3 reads CASRQGDEQYF. The CDR3 DNA is TGTGCCAGCAGACAGGGGGACGAGCAGTACTTC.

This clone was counted once. The rearrangement links TRBV24-1 to TRBJ2-1, with TRBD2 identical over 7 bases. Germline loops: CDR1 KGHDR, CDR2 SFDVKD. The CDR3 contains 15 residues. J gave up 4 bases and V 3 bases, and 5 bases lay outside the gene matches. CDR3 protein: CATSDRSSGYNEQFF. DNA for the CDR3: TGTGCCACCAGTGATCGGTCTAGCGGTTACAATGAGCAGTTCTTC.

V is TRBV5-5 and J is TRBJ1-2; D is unresolved. Germline CDR1 and CDR2: SGHKS and YYEKEE (reference sequence). Trimming shortened V by 4 bases and J by 2 bases, and 12 bases separated the two germline ends. This CDR3 has 14 residues. The CDR3 is CASSPVVQNYGYTF. DNA of the CDR3: TGTGCCAGCAGCCCAGTCGTTCAGAACTATGGCTACACCTTC. The full variable domain, completed using reference TRBV5-5 and TRBJ1-2, is DAGVTQSPTHLIKTRGQQVTLRCSPISGHKSVSWYQQVLGQGPQFIFQYYEKEERGRGNFPDRFSARQFPNYSSELNVNALLLGDSALYLCASSPVVQNYGYTFGSGTRLTVV.

This clone was picked up a small number of times. J is TRBJ1-2 and V is TRBV27; 12 bases map to TRBD1. The V segment lost 4 bases and the J segment 7 bases; nucleotides outside the gene matches: 19. This CDR3 comprises 19 residues. Germline assignment: CDR1 MNHEY and CDR2 SMNVEV (reference sequence). The CDR3 loop is CASSSHPGTGGYREGGYTF. The CDR3 DNA sequence: TGTGCCAGCAGTTCACACCCCGGGACAGGGGGCTATAGAGAGGGTGGCTACACCTTC.

The sample holds one count of this clone. A read error may account for a junction end that differs from germline. This CDR3 reads CASSPKTGGLETQYF. For the CDR3, the DNA is TGTGCTAGCAGCCCAAAGACAGGGGGTTTAGAGACCCAGTACTTC. V usage is TRBV7-7 and J usage is TRBJ2-5, with TRBD1 matching over 9 bases. Germline CDR1 and CDR2: SSHAT and FNYEAQ (reference sequence). The CDR3 consists of 15 residues.

This clone was counted a single time. This chain uses TRBV7-9 with TRBJ2-3; weak D call: TRBD1 (6 bases). The CDR3 contains 15 residues. CDR1 and CDR2 (germline): SEHNR, FQNEAQ (reference sequence). Deletions cut 4 bases from V and 2 bases from J, with 13 bases between. The CDR3 protein is CASSSGTSYTDTQYF. The CDR3 DNA follows: TGTGCCAGCAGCTCCGGGACATCGTACACAGATACGCAGTATTTT.

This clone was picked up one time. The CDR3 DNA reads as TGTGCCAGCAAGACTAGCGGGAGCACAGATACGCAGTATTTT. Its translation: CASKTSGSTDTQYF. The chain links TRBV7-9 to TRBJ2-3; 10 nucleotides align to TRBD2. Germline V gives CDR1 SEHNR, CDR2 FQNEAQ (reference sequence). The CDR3 has 14 residues. J gave up 0 bases and V 7 bases, and 1 base lay outside the gene matches.

V is TRBV27 and J is TRBJ1-5; weak D call: TRBD1 (5 bases). The V end was cut by 3 bases, the J end by 2 bases, with 5 bases between. The CDR3 consists of 13 residues. Germline CDR1 MNHEY, CDR2 SMNVEV (reference sequence). In nucleotides, the CDR3 is TGTGCCAGCAGTTTCAGGGGCAATCAGCCCCAGCATTTT. This gives the protein CASSFRGNQPQHF.

V gene TRBV24-1 combines with J gene TRBJ1-2; D gene unclear. V shed 3 bases and J shed 2 bases, with 9 bases lying between them. CDR3 size: 14 residues. Germline V gives CDR1 KGHDR, CDR2 SFDVKD. CDR3 in DNA: TGTGCCACCAGTGATCCGACATCCAACTATGGCTACACCTTC. This encodes CATSDPTSNYGYTF.

The rearrangement joins TRBV2 to TRBJ2-3, with TRBD2 matching 11 bases. The ends lost 3 bases at V and 5 bases at J; junction bases unmatched: 4. The germline gives CDR1 SNHLY, CDR2 FYNNEI. The CDR3 runs 15 residues. CDR3 sequence reads: CASSELAGGVDTQYF. For the CDR3, the DNA is TGTGCCAGCAGTGAGCTAGCGGGAGGTGTAGATACGCAGTATTTT.

The genes are TRBV28 and TRBJ2-7, with TRBD1 identical over 7 bases. There are 14 residues in the CDR3. Germline V gene data show CDR1 as MDHEN and CDR2 as SYDVKM. J gave up 7 bases and V 6 bases, and 12 bases lay outside the gene matches. CDR3 sequence (DNA): TGTGCCAGCAGCTACGGACAGGTTATCGGTGAGCAGTACTTC. It encodes CASSYGQVIGEQYF.

The chain employs TRBV6-5 and TRBJ2-1; TRBD2 is a possible D gene (6 bases). This CDR3 has 15 residues. Deletions cut 7 bases from V and 0 bases from J, with 13 bases between. Germline loops: CDR1 MNHEY, CDR2 SVGAGI. The CDR3 DNA reads TGTGCCAGCAACCCTAGCGATAGCTCCTACAATGAGCAGTTCTTC. Protein sequence: CASNPSDSSYNEQFF.

This sequence joins TRBV2 and TRBJ2-1; 12 bases match TRBD2. Germline V gives CDR1 SNHLY, CDR2 FYNNEI. The CDR3 has 16 residues. V was pared by 7 bases and J by 7 bases, with 11 bases of the junction left unmatched. This CDR3 reads CASNAPTSGSLNEQFF. Here the CDR3 DNA reads TGTGCCAGCAACGCCCCGACTAGCGGGAGTTTGAATGAGCAGTTCTTC.